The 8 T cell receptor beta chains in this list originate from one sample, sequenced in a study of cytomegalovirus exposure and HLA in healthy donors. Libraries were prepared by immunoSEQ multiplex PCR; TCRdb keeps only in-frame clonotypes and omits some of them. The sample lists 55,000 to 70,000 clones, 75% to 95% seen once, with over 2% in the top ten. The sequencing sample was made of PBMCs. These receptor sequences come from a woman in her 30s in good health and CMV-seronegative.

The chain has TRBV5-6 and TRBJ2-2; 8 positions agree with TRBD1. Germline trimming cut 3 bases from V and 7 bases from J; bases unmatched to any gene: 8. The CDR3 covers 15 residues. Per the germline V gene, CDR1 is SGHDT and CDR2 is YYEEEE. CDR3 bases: TGTGCCAGCAGCTCTGGACAGGGATCGGTCGGGGAGCTGTTTTTT. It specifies CASSSGQGSVGELFF. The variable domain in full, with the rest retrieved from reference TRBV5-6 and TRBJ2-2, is DAGVTQSPTHLIKTRGQQVTLRCSPKSGHDTVSWYQQALGQGPQFIFQYYEEEERQRGNFPDRFSGHQFPNYSSELNVNALLLGDSALYLCASSSGQGSVGELFFGEGSRLTVL.

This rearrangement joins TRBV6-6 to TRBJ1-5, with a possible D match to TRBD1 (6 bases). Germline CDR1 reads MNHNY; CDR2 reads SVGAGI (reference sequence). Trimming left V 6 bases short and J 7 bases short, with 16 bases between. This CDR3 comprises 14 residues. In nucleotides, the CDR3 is TGTGCCAGCAGCTTGACAGGAGAATTCCAGCCCCAGCATTTT. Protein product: CASSLTGEFQPQHF.

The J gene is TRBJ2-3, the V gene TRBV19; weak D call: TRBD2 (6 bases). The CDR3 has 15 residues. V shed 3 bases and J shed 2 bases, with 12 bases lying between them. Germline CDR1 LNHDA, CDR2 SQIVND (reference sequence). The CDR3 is CASSIASAITDTQYF. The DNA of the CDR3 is TGTGCCAGTAGTATTGCTAGCGCGATCACAGATACGCAGTATTTT.

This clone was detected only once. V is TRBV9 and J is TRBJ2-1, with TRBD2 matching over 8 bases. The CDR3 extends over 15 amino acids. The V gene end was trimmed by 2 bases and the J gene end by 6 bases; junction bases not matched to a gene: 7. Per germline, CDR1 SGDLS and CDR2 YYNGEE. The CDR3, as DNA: TGTGCCAGCAGCGTCGGGGGGGGGACCCCCAATGAGCAGTTCTTC. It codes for CASSVGGGTPNEQFF.

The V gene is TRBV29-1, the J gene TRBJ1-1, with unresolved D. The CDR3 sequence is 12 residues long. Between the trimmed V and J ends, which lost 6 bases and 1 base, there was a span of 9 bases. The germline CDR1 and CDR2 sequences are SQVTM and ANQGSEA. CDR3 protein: CSVREANTEAFF. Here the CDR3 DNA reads TGCAGCGTCCGAGAGGCGAACACTGAAGCTTTCTTT.

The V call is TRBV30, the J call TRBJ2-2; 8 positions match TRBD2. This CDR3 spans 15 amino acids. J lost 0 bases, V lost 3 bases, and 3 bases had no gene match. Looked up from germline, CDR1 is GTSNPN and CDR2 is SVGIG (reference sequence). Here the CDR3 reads CAWRRLASNTGELFF. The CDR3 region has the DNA TGTGCCTGGAGAAGACTAGCGTCGAACACCGGGGAGCTGTTTTTT.

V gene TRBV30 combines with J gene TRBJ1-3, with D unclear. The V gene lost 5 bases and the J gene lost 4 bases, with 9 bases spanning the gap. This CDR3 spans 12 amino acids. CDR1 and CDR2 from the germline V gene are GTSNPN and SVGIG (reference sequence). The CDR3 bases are TGTGCCTGGGCGAATTCGGGAAACACCATATATTTT. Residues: CAWANSGNTIYF.

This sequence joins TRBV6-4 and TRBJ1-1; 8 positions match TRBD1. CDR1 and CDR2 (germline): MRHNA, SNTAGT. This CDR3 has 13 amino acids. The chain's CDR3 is CASKRTGSTEAFF. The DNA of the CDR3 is TGTGCTTCAAAACGGACAGGGTCCACTGAAGCTTTCTTT.